What follows are 32 T cell receptor beta chains derived from one specimen sequenced in a study of blood T cell repertoires in COVID-19. Here immunoSEQ multiplex PCR was the method, and the copy in TCRdb shows in-frame clones only, minus some. Seen here are approximately 97,000 clones, 86% observed once, and the top ten hold 18%. Sequencing was carried out using peripheral blood. These receptor sequences come from a woman aged 80 or over with acute or convalescent COVID-19.

The chain combines TRBV10-2 with TRBJ2-5; 10 bases are a match to TRBD1. The CDR3 is 13 residues long. The germline gives CDR1 WSHSY, CDR2 SAAADI. Germline trimming cut 6 bases from V and 4 bases from J; bases unmatched to any gene: 2. The CDR3 sequence is CASSWTGGETQYF. CDR3 DNA: TGCGCCAGCAGCTGGACAGGGGGAGAGACCCAGTACTTC.

V and J are TRBV11-2 and TRBJ2-7, with 13 bases that match TRBD2. The CDR3 has 17 amino acids. Germline V gene data show CDR1 as SGHAT and CDR2 as FQNNGV. The J segment lost 2 bases and the V segment lost 1 base, leaving 5 bases of the junction unmatched. The CDR3 bases are TGTGCCAGCAGCTTAGCCGGACTAGCGGGGGCCCCCTACGAGCAGTACTTC. Translating gives CASSLAGLAGAPYEQYF.

This chain joins TRBV12-5 and TRBJ1-5, with D perhaps TRBD1 (6 bases). The V end was cut by 0 bases, the J end by 7 bases, with 10 bases between. Germline CDR1 is LGHNT and CDR2 is FRNRAP. The CDR3 covers 14 residues. CDR3 DNA sequence: TGTGCTAGTGGTTTGGTAGGACAGACCCAGCCCCAGCATTTT. Protein sequence: CASGLVGQTQPQHF.

Note on this clone: The junction differs from germline at one of its ends, possibly a read error. The chain employs TRBV19 and TRBJ2-7; TRBD2 might be the D (6 bases). Germline loops: CDR1 LNHDA, CDR2 SQIVND (reference sequence). The CDR3 is made up of 13 amino acids. This CDR3 reads CASSILGRTGPSF. Here the CDR3 DNA reads TGTGCCAGTAGTATATTAGGGAGGACTGGGCCATCATTC.

The CDR3 reads CASSLTGVRHPGDGYTF. In DNA form, the CDR3 reads TGCGCCAGCAGCTTAACAGGGGTGCGACACCCCGGGGATGGCTACACCTTC. The chain joins TRBV5-1 to TRBJ1-2; 7 nucleotides match TRBD1. V was pared by 2 bases and J by 6 bases, with 16 bases of the junction left unmatched. Germline-derived CDR1 and CDR2 are SGHRS and YFSETQ. The CDR3 length is 17 residues.

The chain employs TRBV10-3 and TRBJ2-2, with 7 bases matching TRBD1. CDR3 length: 13 amino acids. With V trimmed by 6 bases and J by 5 bases, 3 bases remained unmatched. From germline, CDR1 is ENHRY and CDR2 SYGVKD. The CDR3 here is CAIRGGKTGELFF. The CDR3 bases are TGTGCCATCAGAGGGGGCAAAACCGGGGAGCTGTTTTTT.

This chain connects TRBV6-6 to TRBJ1-5, with a possible D match to TRBD1 (5 bases). V was cut by 2 bases and J by 4 bases, with 12 bases left in between. The CDR3 consists of 15 residues. Germline V gene data show CDR1 as MNHNY and CDR2 as SVGAGI (reference sequence). The CDR3 is CASSYRGPGNQPQHF. In DNA, the CDR3 is TGTGCCAGCAGTTACCGAGGCCCAGGGAATCAGCCCCAGCATTTT.

The chain employs TRBV30 and TRBJ2-7, with D possibly TRBD2 on 6 matching bases. There are 11 residues in the CDR3. Germline V gene sequence: CDR1 GTSNPN, CDR2 SVGIG (reference sequence). Trimming removed 3 bases at V and 6 bases at J, with 9 bases between. The CDR3 spells CAWSGGAEQYF. The CDR3 nucleotides read TGTGCCTGGAGCGGCGGGGCCGAGCAGTACTTC.

This clone was seen only once. The chain has TRBV5-1 and TRBJ2-7, with D possibly matching TRBD1 (5 bases). CDR1 SGHRS and CDR2 YFSETQ come from the germline V gene. The CDR3 runs 14 residues. V shed 3 bases and J shed 6 bases, with 16 bases lying between them. The CDR3 loop reads CASSSDIPRGEQYF. The CDR3 DNA reads TGCGCCAGCAGCTCGGACATCCCAAGGGGCGAGCAGTACTTC.

V and J are TRBV11-2 and TRBJ2-1; TRBD1 might be the D (5 bases). In germline, CDR1 is SGHAT, CDR2 FQNNGV. CDR3 length: 13 residues. Trimming cost V 5 bases and J 6 bases, with 11 bases left between them. CDR3 in DNA: TGTGCCAGCAGCCGGAACCAGGGCAATGAGCAGTTCTTC. Translation gives CASSRNQGNEQFF.

CDR3 region: CASSPVYDSYEQYF. CDR3 DNA sequence: TGTGCCAGCTCACCCGTTTACGACAGCTACGAGCAGTACTTC. The J gene is TRBJ2-7, the V gene TRBV18; TRBD1 is a possible D gene (5 bases). Germline-derived CDR1 and CDR2 are KGHSH and LQKENI. This CDR3 comprises 14 residues. V was pared by 3 bases and J by 3 bases, with 12 bases between.

This clone came up once. V and J are TRBV28 and TRBJ1-2; the match to TRBD1 covers 8 bases. Germline V gives CDR1 MDHEN, CDR2 SYDVKM. With 7 bases clipped from V and 4 bases from J, the junction kept 8 bases outside the gene matches. CDR3 length equals 14 residues. CDR3 sequence (DNA): TGTGCCAGCACCATGGAGGGACAGGTCTATGGCTACACCTTC. This sequence encodes CASTMEGQVYGYTF.

V usage is TRBV11-2 and J usage is TRBJ1-1, with 7 bases lining up with TRBD1. J gave up 1 base and V 4 bases, and 3 bases lay outside the gene matches. There are 14 residues in the CDR3. CDR1 and CDR2 (germline): SGHAT, FQNNGV. This CDR3 reads CASSSGTANTEAFF. The CDR3 region has the DNA TGTGCCAGCAGCTCCGGGACAGCGAACACTGAAGCTTTCTTT. Together with reference TRBV11-2 and TRBJ1-1, the CDR3 gives the full variable domain: EAGVAQSPRYKIIEKRQSVAFWCNPISGHATLYWYQQILGQGPKLLIQFQNNGVVDDSQLPKDRFSAERLKGVDSTLKIQPAKLEDSAVYLCASSSGTANTEAFFGQGTRLTVV.

The chain combines TRBV28 with TRBJ1-2; 10 nucleotides match TRBD1. CDR3 length equals 13 residues. V lost 5 bases, J lost 9 bases, and 6 bases stayed unmatched. Germline CDR1 reads MDHEN; CDR2 reads SYDVKM. CDR3 nucleotides: TGTGCCAGCAGTATCGACAGGGGGCAAAGCTACACCTTC. The encoded protein is CASSIDRGQSYTF.

This chain uses TRBV11-2 with TRBJ1-3, with a tentative D call TRBD1 (5 bases). CDR1 and CDR2 (germline): SGHAT, FQNNGV. V lost 3 bases and J 4 bases, leaving 10 bases between the germline ends. This CDR3 has 14 amino acids. CDR3 in amino acids: CASSFSGSGNTIYF. The CDR3 nucleotides read TGTGCCAGCAGCTTCTCAGGGTCCGGAAACACCATATATTTT. Full variable domain (missing parts from reference TRBV11-2 and TRBJ1-3): EAGVAQSPRYKIIEKRQSVAFWCNPISGHATLYWYQQILGQGPKLLIQFQNNGVVDDSQLPKDRFSAERLKGVDSTLKIQPAKLEDSAVYLCASSFSGSGNTIYFGEGSWLTVV.

V is TRBV7-2 and J is TRBJ2-7; 11 nucleotides line up with TRBD1. The germline CDR1 and CDR2 sequences are SGHTA and FQGNSA. This CDR3 has 14 amino acids. V lost 5 bases and J lost 6; bases outside the gene matches: 6. This chain's CDR3 is CASSTGQGGPEQYF. CDR3 coding DNA: TGTGCCAGCAGCACGGGACAGGGGGGCCCCGAGCAGTACTTC.

V usage is TRBV2 and J usage is TRBJ2-1; the match to TRBD2 covers 8 bases. V lost 7 bases to trimming and J lost 2 bases; unmatched junction nucleotides: 4. CDR1 is SNHLY and CDR2 is FYNNEI in the germline V gene. The CDR3 has 14 amino acids. The CDR3 protein is CASTVAGTYNEQFF. The CDR3 nucleotides are TGTGCCAGCACAGTAGCGGGAACCTACAATGAGCAGTTCTTC.

V is TRBV6-5 and J is TRBJ1-2; weak D call: TRBD1 (5 bases). There are 14 residues in the CDR3. Germline CDR1 MNHEY, CDR2 SVGAGI. Trimming stripped 4 bases from V and 6 bases from J, with 15 bases between. The CDR3 here is CASSFIGLGHGYTF. For the CDR3, the DNA is TGTGCCAGCAGTTTCATAGGGCTGGGGCATGGCTACACCTTC.

The rearrangement joins TRBV4-1 to TRBJ1-2; the D is unclear. There are 15 residues in the CDR3. With 3 bases removed from V and 4 bases from J, the gap between germline ends came to 15 bases. CDR1 MGHRA and CDR2 YSYEKL come from the germline V gene. The CDR3 DNA is TGCGCCAGCAGCCAGCCCTGGGGAGGACCCTATGGCTACACCTTC. Translated: CASSQPWGGPYGYTF.

The chain carries TRBV3-1 (or the pseudogene TRBV3-2) and TRBJ2-5, with 13 nucleotides matching TRBD2. V shed 5 bases and J 9 bases; nucleotides not matched to a gene: 3. CDR3 size: 13 residues. Germline CDR1 reads LGHDT; CDR2 reads YNNKEL (reference sequence). The CDR3 DNA is TGTGCCAGCAGCAAAGGACTAGCGGGGGCCCAGTACTTC. The encoded protein is CASSKGLAGAQYF.

This clone occurred once. This chain connects TRBV5-1 to TRBJ2-3, with TRBD2 matching over 9 bases. CDR3 length equals 15 residues. Trimming cost V 3 bases and J 2 bases; bases outside gene matches: 4. In germline, CDR1 is SGHRS, CDR2 YFSETQ. CDR3 loop: CASSSGLANTDTQYF. Here the CDR3 DNA reads TGCGCCAGCAGCTCGGGACTAGCTAACACAGATACGCAGTATTTT.

The chain recombines TRBV3-1 (or the pseudogene TRBV3-2) with TRBJ2-7, with TRBD2 as a possible D gene (6 bases). Germline-derived CDR1 and CDR2 are LGHDT and YNNKEL (reference sequence). The CDR3 runs 16 residues. The V end was cut by 1 base, the J end by 2 bases, with 15 bases between. DNA of the CDR3: TGTGCCAGCAGCCAAGTCCCGGCGGGGCCAACCTACGAGCAGTACTTC. It codes for CASSQVPAGPTYEQYF.

The rearrangement links TRBV5-4 to TRBJ2-2; possibly TRBD1 for D (6 bases). CDR3 length: 15 amino acids. The V gene lost 0 bases and the J gene lost 6 bases, with 12 bases spanning the gap. The germline gives CDR1 SGHNT, CDR2 YYREEE (reference sequence). CDR3 region: CASSLDPYRAGELFF. For the CDR3, the DNA is TGTGCCAGCAGCTTGGATCCCTACAGGGCCGGGGAGCTGTTTTTT.

The chain uses TRBV19 and TRBJ2-7, with 7 bases that match TRBD1. The J segment lost 4 bases and the V segment lost 4 bases, leaving 7 bases of the junction unmatched. CDR1 is LNHDA, CDR2 SQIVND, per germline (reference sequence). The CDR3 covers 14 residues. The CDR3 DNA follows: TGTGCCAGTAGTAAGGGACAGCGAGGGTACGAGCAGTACTTC. This translates into CASSKGQRGYEQYF.

The chain joins TRBV9 to TRBJ1-3; D gene ambiguous. V was pared by 0 bases and J by 0 bases, with 10 bases between. Germline values: CDR1 SGDLS, CDR2 YYNGEE. The CDR3 runs to 16 residues. The chain's CDR3 is CASSVGGRDSGNTIYF. In DNA, the CDR3 is TGTGCCAGCAGCGTAGGCGGACGGGACTCTGGAAACACCATATATTTT.

This chain links TRBV15 with TRBJ1-1; 9 bases are shared with TRBD1. The junction had 5 bases not matched to a gene; V was cut back by 1 base and J by 5 bases. Germline V lookup: CDR1 LNHNV, CDR2 YYDKDF (reference sequence). This CDR3 comprises 15 residues. The CDR3 sequence: CATSRVDRGRTEAFF. The CDR3 DNA sequence: TGTGCCACCAGCAGAGTCGACAGGGGGAGGACTGAAGCTTTCTTT.

A word on this clone: One end of the junction varies from germline; a read error may be responsible. The chain employs TRBV27 and TRBJ2-4, with 12 bases matching TRBD2. The CDR3 spans 17 residues. Germline CDR1 reads MNHEY; CDR2 reads SMNVEV (reference sequence). For the CDR3, the DNA is TGTGCCAGCAGGGCTCCCGGACTAGCGGGGAAAAAAAACATTCAGTACTTT. As protein: CASRAPGLAGKKNIQYF.

The rearrangement links TRBV7-2 to TRBJ2-3, with D possibly matching TRBD2 (7 bases). Trimming removed 3 bases from V and 3 bases from J, with 13 bases in between. The CDR3 totals 15 residues. Germline CDR1 is SGHTA and CDR2 is FQGNSA. The CDR3 is CASSLGRGGTDTQYF. DNA for the CDR3: TGTGCCAGCAGCTTGGGCAGGGGAGGGACAGATACGCAGTATTTT.

This chain joins TRBV5-3 and TRBJ1-2; 9 bases are a match to TRBD1. TRBV5-3 is marked as an open reading frame, function uncertain. The CDR3 totals 16 residues. J gave up 0 bases and V 0 bases, and 3 bases lay outside the gene matches. The CDR3 protein is CARSLDRGRSNYGYTF. CDR3 nucleotides: TGTGCCAGAAGCTTGGACAGGGGGCGGTCTAACTATGGCTACACCTTC.

This chain links TRBV20-1 with TRBJ2-5; D perhaps matches TRBD2 (6 bases). CDR1 and CDR2 from the germline V gene are DFQATT and SNEGSKA (reference sequence). V lost 3 bases and J lost 3, with 14 bases in between. This CDR3 is 14 amino acids long. The CDR3: CSASNYRGKETQYF. As DNA, the CDR3 is TGCAGTGCTAGTAACTATCGGGGGAAAGAGACCCAGTACTTC.

The chain employs TRBV5-6 and TRBJ2-2; D may be TRBD1 (6 bases). CDR1 and CDR2 from the germline V gene are SGHDT and YYEEEE. The CDR3 extends over 15 amino acids. The V gene lost 0 bases and the J gene lost 2 bases, with 8 bases spanning the gap. Written as DNA, the CDR3 is TGTGCCAGCAGCTTGGAAGGGGGAAACACCGGGGAGCTGTTTTTT. Encoded protein: CASSLEGGNTGELFF.

The V call is TRBV5-8, the J call TRBJ2-1; 10 bases are shared with TRBD1. This CDR3 contains 14 residues. V dropped 3 bases and J dropped 11; count of bases not matched to a gene: 8. Per germline, CDR1 SGHTS and CDR2 YDEGEE. The CDR3 nucleotides are TGTGCCAGCAGCTCAGAAGGGACAGGGGCCAAGCAGTTCTTC. Translation: CASSSEGTGAKQFF.